This T cell receptor (beta chain) was captured in a study of T cell repertoires in aging, cancer and after chemotherapy. Rearranged V-D-J TRB sequences were amplified with a mixed TRB-A/B primer pool. TCRdb fed the multiplex PCR reads into MiXCR, producing one record per CDR3 protein. The profile covers more than 8,000 distinct CDR3 sequences, with 39% appearing a single time and around 3.3% taken by the ten largest. Amplification of TCR beta used genomic DNA extracted from peripheral blood. This clonotype was seen a few times. The TCR comes from a human donor in good health. Sequencing used blood.

The CDR3 sequence is CASSIGGVSYNEQFF. The CDR3 bases are TGTGCCAGTAGTATCGGGGGTGTATCCTACAATGAGCAGTTCTTC. The chain is built from TRBV19 and TRBJ2-1; D may be TRBD2 (6 bases). Trimming removed 3 bases from V and 1 base from J, with 10 bases in between. Germline V gene sequence: CDR1 LNHDA, CDR2 SQIVND (reference sequence). The CDR3 extends over 15 amino acids.